These T cell receptor beta chains were read from a single sample in a study of blood T cell repertoires in COVID-19. Clones were read by immunoSEQ multiplex PCR, and TCRdb kept only the in-frame ones, dropping some. The data show roughly 310,000 clones, 70% to 90% seen once. Sequencing was performed on PBMCs or T cells enriched from blood (not recorded which). All receptors come from a woman aged 40 to 50 who had recovered from COVID-19. The CDR3 runs from the conserved cysteine through the conserved F or W. The D gene is left open where the match is weak. Some rows mark clone size as missing; the rest say once, few, many or name a class of expanded clone.

TRBD1,TRBV6-6,TRBJ2-7,NA,TGTGCCAGCAGCCAACTTCAGGGGGCTGGCGAGCAGTACTTC,CASSQLQGAGEQYF
NA,TRBV7-2,TRBJ2-1,NA,TGTGCCAGCAGCTTAAGATTCAGGGTCAATGAGCAGTTCTTC,CASSLRFRVNEQFF
NA,TRBV5-4,TRBJ1-5,NA,TGTGCCAGCAGCTTGTCAGGGGGCAATCAGCCCCAGCATTTT,CASSLSGGNQPQHF
NA,TRBV9,TRBJ1-1,once,TGTGCCAGCAGCGTAGAAGGAGACACTGAAGCTTTCTTT,CASSVEGDTEAFF
NA,TRBV18,TRBJ1-5,NA,TGTGCCAGCTCCGACAGGAACCCTATGAGCAATCAGCCCCAGCATTTT,CASSDRNPMSNQPQHF
NA,TRBV5-6,TRBJ1-2,NA,TGTGCCAGCAGCTACGGAGAGAACTATGGCTACACCTTC,CASSYGENYGYTF
TRBD2,TRBV9,TRBJ2-7,NA,TGTGCCAGCAGCCCCGGGACTAGCGGGGGTCGTGTCGAGCAGTACTTC,CASSPGTSGGRVEQYF
TRBD1,TRBV30,TRBJ1-3,NA,TGTGCCTGGAGAATTGACAGGGGGCTCGGAAACACCATATATTTT,CAWRIDRGLGNTIYF
NA,TRBV7-2,TRBJ2-1,NA,TGTGCCAGCAGCCCACGGGGCTACAATGAGCAGTTCTTC,CASSPRGYNEQFF
NA,TRBV18,TRBJ2-2,NA,TGTGCCAGCTCACCGGCGGTAGGGGACGGGGAGCTGTTTTTT,CASSPAVGDGELFF
NA,TRBV7-8,TRBJ1-2,NA,TGTGCCAGCAGCTTAAATTCTGTGTGGGCAAGCTATGGCTACACCTTC,CASSLNSVWASYGYTF
NA,TRBV7-2,TRBJ1-4,NA,TGTGCCAGCAGCTTAGCGCGGCAGGGGAATGAAAAACTGTTTTTT,CASSLARQGNEKLFF
NA,TRBV28,TRBJ1-1,NA,TGTGCCAGCAGCCCCATCCGGGTGAGGATGAACACTGAAGCTTTCTTT,CASSPIRVRMNTEAFF
NA,TRBV12-3/TRBV12-4,TRBJ1-5,NA,TGTGCCAGCAGTTTGGGACAAAATCAGCCCCAGCATTTT,CASSLGQNQPQHF
TRBD1,TRBV28,TRBJ2-1,NA,TGTGCCAGCAGTGCACCGGGACAGGGACCTCGGGAGCAGTTCTTC,CASSAPGQGPREQFF
NA,TRBV7-6,TRBJ1-1,NA,TGTGCCAGCAGCTTCTCGGGGTCTGATACTGAAGCTTTCTTT,CASSFSGSDTEAFF
TRBD1,TRBV27,TRBJ1-1,NA,TGTGCCAGCAGTTTGTGGGACAGGGGGCTCACTGAAGCTTTCTTT,CASSLWDRGLTEAFF
TRBD2,TRBV11-3,TRBJ2-3,NA,TGTGCCAGCAGCTCCCGGACTAGCGGGAGGTCTGCTAGCACAGATACGCAGTATTTT,CASSSRTSGRSASTDTQYF
NA,TRBV7-3,TRBJ2-1,few,TGTGCCAGCAGCTTAATGGGCGGGACCTACAATGAGCAGTTCTTC,CASSLMGGTYNEQFF
NA,TRBV24-1,TRBJ1-5,NA,TGTGCCACCAGTGATAGCAGGGTTAGCAATCAGCCCCAGCATTTT,CATSDSRVSNQPQHF
NA,TRBV19,TRBJ2-1,NA,TGTGCCAGTAGTTCACCACCGGGCGGGCCCACCTACAATGAGCAGTTCTTC,CASSSPPGGPTYNEQFF
NA,TRBV5-6,TRBJ1-4,NA,TGTGCCAGCAGCTTCCTTCAGTCTAATGAAAAACTGTTTTTT,CASSFLQSNEKLFF
NA,TRBV28,TRBJ1-5,NA,TGTGCCAGCACCTTTCGGGGGTTAGGCAATCAGCCCCAGCATTTT,CASTFRGLGNQPQHF
TRBD1,TRBV19,TRBJ2-1,NA,TGTGCCAGTAGTATAGAACAGGGGGATTACAATGAGCAGTTCTTC,CASSIEQGDYNEQFF
TRBD2,TRBV30,TRBJ2-1,NA,TGTGCCTGGACTAACGCGGGGGGGTGGAGTGAGCAGTTCTTC,CAWTNAGGWSEQFF
TRBD2,TRBV4-3,TRBJ2-7,once,TGCGCCAGCAGCAGACTAGCGGATAGGGAGCAGTACTTC,CASSRLADREQYF
TRBD1,TRBV15,TRBJ1-1,NA,TGTGCCACCAGCAGAGAGACAGGGGGCGTCACTGAAGCTTTCTTT,CATSRETGGVTEAFF
NA,TRBV5-1,TRBJ1-4,NA,TGCGCCAGCAGAGGGGCACCTTCAACTAATGAAAAACTGTTTTTT,CASRGAPSTNEKLFF
NA,TRBV7-9,TRBJ2-7,NA,TGTGCCAGCAGCAACTCAAGACAGGCTCTCTACGAGCAGTACTTC,CASSNSRQALYEQYF
TRBD2,TRBV7-9,TRBJ2-3,NA,TGTGCCAGCAGAAAGGGGGGCCTAGCGGGAGGGCCTCCAGGTACGCAGTATTTT,CASRKGGLAGGPPGTQYF
NA,TRBV21-1,TRBJ2-7,few,TGTGCCAGCAGCAGCCCCGGGACAGAGTCCTACGAGCAGTACTTC,CASSSPGTESYEQYF
NA,TRBV28,TRBJ2-7,NA,TGTGCCAGTCGGTCAGGGCCCTCCTACGAGCAGTACTTC,CASRSGPSYEQYF
TRBD2,TRBV7-2,TRBJ2-7,NA,TGTGCCAGCAGCTTACGGGGCGGGGGGTATTACGAGCAGTACTTC,CASSLRGGGYYEQYF
TRBD2,TRBV7-3,TRBJ2-3,NA,TGTGCCAGTGGGCTAGCGGGGAGGGGAGATACGCAGTATTTT,CASGLAGRGDTQYF
NA,TRBV6-5,TRBJ2-5,NA,TGTGCCAGCAGACCGGACGGCGCGGGAAAGACCCAGTACTTC,CASRPDGAGKTQYF
TRBD2,TRBV28,TRBJ2-3,once,TGTGCCAGCAGCTGGACTAGCGGGGGAAGCACAGATACGCAGTATTTT,CASSWTSGGSTDTQYF
TRBD2,TRBV15,TRBJ2-7,NA,TGTGCCACCAGCGCCTGGACTAGCGGCACCTACGAGCAGTACTTC,CATSAWTSGTYEQYF
NA,TRBV6-5,TRBJ1-2,NA,TGTGCCAGCAGTTACTTAGACAGGAACTATGGCTACACCTTC,CASSYLDRNYGYTF
TRBD1,TRBV19,TRBJ1-5,once,TGTGCCAGTAGTCCGGGACAGAGTCAGCCCCAGCATTTT,CASSPGQSQPQHF
NA,TRBV11-2,TRBJ1-2,NA,TGTGCCAGCAGTTACGGGACATACTATGGCTACACCTTC,CASSYGTYYGYTF
NA,TRBV4-2,TRBJ2-2,few,TGTGCCAGCAGCCTTGGGCAGAGGAACACCGGGGAGCTGTTTTTT,CASSLGQRNTGELFF
TRBD1,TRBV5-1,TRBJ2-2,NA,TGCGCCAGCAGCCCGCCGGACAGGGGGAACACCGGGGAGCTGTTTTTT,CASSPPDRGNTGELFF
NA,TRBV6-2/TRBV6-3,TRBJ2-3,once,TGTGCCAGCAGTTCCGCTAGGGATACGCAGTATTTT,CASSSARDTQYF
TRBD1,TRBV7-3,TRBJ1-1,NA,TGTGCCAGCAGCTTGGGACAGGGGTCCACTGAAGCTTTCTTT,CASSLGQGSTEAFF
TRBD1,TRBV19,TRBJ1-2,NA,TGTGCCAGTAGTATAGATCCCCAGGGGGCGCAGACCTATGGCTACACCTTC,CASSIDPQGAQTYGYTF
TRBD1,TRBV12-5,TRBJ1-5,NA,TGTGCTAGTGGGCCCTGGACAGGGGGCCACAATCAGCCCCAGCATTTT,CASGPWTGGHNQPQHF
NA,TRBV4-3,TRBJ2-4,NA,TGCGCCAGCAGCCAAGGCTTTGACGGGGGTGTGAAAAACATTCAGTACTTC,CASSQGFDGGVKNIQYF
TRBD1,TRBV5-8,TRBJ1-5,NA,TGTGCCAGCAGCTCAGGGGGCCATGATCAGCCCCAGCATTTT,CASSSGGHDQPQHF
NA,TRBV18,TRBJ1-5,NA,TGTGCCAGCTCACCACCGGGAGGGGACCAGCCCCAGCATTTT,CASSPPGGDQPQHF
TRBD1,TRBV29-1,TRBJ1-4,NA,TGCAGCGTTGTGGGGACAGGAGAAACTAATGAAAAACTGTTTTTT,CSVVGTGETNEKLFF
NA,TRBV7-9,TRBJ2-7,NA,TGTGCCAGCAGCGAGGGATACCAAGTCTACGAGCAGTACTTC,CASSEGYQVYEQYF
NA,TRBV7-3,TRBJ2-5,NA,TGTGCCAGCAGCTTCACTTTTCAAGAGACCCAGTACTTC,CASSFTFQETQYF